Included here is one T cell receptor beta chain sequence, with context. The target of this receptor is not known. One junction end does not reproduce the germline sequence, and a read error may be involved. CDR1 and CDR2, per the germline V gene, are MGHRA and YSYEKL. The CDR3 runs 15 amino acids, cysteine and phenylalanine included. This entry keeps only the CDR3 DNA: 45 bases, framed from base 1. This entry comes from a study of blood T cell repertoires in COVID-19 (TCRdb year 2020). Looking at the study overall: The collaborator samples originated in the United States, Italy and Spain and spanned the acute and convalescent phases of COVID-19. Where available, HLA class I and class II types were taken from metadata supplied by the sample provider and were not determined by assay-based typing. Deeply sampled blood TCRbeta repertoires from subjects exposed to, actively infected with, or recovered from COVID-19 were included in the dataset. Sample metadata almost always included a de-identified subject ID, COVID-19 status, age in years and sex. Samples were obtained from the ongoing ImmuneRACE study (first 160 participants) and from 1,254 subjects provided by 6 global collaborators. The repertoires were made available in a free public database intended to serve as a resource for research on the immune response to SARS-CoV-2. The prospective study material was composed of cDNA or gDNA derived from T cells, B-cell-depleted T cells, or PBMCs. General conclusions and limits of the study: The quantity of clinical and demographic metadata differed by source and by participant and was supplied without curation.

TCRbeta CDR3 regions were amplified from genomic DNA using the immunoSEQ Assay, a bias-controlled multiplex PCR. The paper's data handling went like this. The number of nucleated cells in each sample was estimated from the amplification of reference gene primers within the assay. Sequence reads were collapsed and filtered to measure the absolute abundance of every unique TCRbeta CDR3 rearrangement. For each sample, productive Simpson clonality was calculated as the square root of Simpson's diversity index over productive rearrangements. The table comes from immuneACCESS by way of TCRdb, which keeps in-frame sequences with V and J called. Part of the clones is missing from these tables; in studies checked, under half for an unresolved V gene and the rest for unknown reasons. That table supplies the V and J calls and clone size; D and trimming were determined from the DNA. For this sample there are about half a million clones; about 88% appear just once. Of the sample, around 7.9% falls within the top ten clones.

In the prospective study, participants were about 18 to 100 years old, resided in fewer than 25 geographic areas of the United States, and were enrolled through a virtual design. Cohort assignment in the prospective study relied on participant-reported clinical history from a screening survey and a study questionnaire. ImmuneRACE Cohort 3 recovered participants were defined by two consecutive negative NP/OP PCR tests, healthcare professional clearance, or symptom resolution. Each participant in the prospective study had whole blood, serum and a nasopharyngeal or oropharyngeal swab collected by mobile phlebotomists. Additional blood draws and questionnaires over an approximately 2-month period could optionally be provided by prospective study participants. Prospective study blood samples were shipped either frozen or at room temperature before DNA extraction.

Sequenced input: PBMCs or T cells enriched from blood (not recorded which). The sequence joins TRBV4-1 to TRBJ2-3, and TRBD2 matches 8 of the central bases. This receptor was taken from a woman aged 55-70 years who had recovered from COVID-19. CDR3 loop: CASSQGGLGWGSVDF. In nucleotides, the sequence is TGCGCCAGCAGCCAAGGGGGACTAGGGTGGGGCTCCGTGGATTTT.